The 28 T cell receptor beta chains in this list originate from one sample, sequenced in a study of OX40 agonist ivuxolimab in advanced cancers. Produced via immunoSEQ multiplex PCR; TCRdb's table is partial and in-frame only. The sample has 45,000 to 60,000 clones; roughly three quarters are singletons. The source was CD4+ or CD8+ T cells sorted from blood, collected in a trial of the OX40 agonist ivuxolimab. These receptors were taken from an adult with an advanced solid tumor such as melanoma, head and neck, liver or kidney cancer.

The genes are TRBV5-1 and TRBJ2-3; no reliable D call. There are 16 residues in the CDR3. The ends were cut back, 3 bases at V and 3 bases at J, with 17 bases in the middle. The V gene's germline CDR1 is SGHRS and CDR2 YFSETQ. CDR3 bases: TGCGCCAGCAGCTCTGGGGTCAATATAGGGACAGATACGCAGTATTTT. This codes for CASSSGVNIGTDTQYF.

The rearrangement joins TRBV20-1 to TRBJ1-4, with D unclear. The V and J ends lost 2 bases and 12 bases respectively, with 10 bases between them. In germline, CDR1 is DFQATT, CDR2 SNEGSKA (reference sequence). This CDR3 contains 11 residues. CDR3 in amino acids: CSARIRQELFF. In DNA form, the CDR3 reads TGCAGTGCTAGAATTCGGCAAGAACTGTTTTTT.

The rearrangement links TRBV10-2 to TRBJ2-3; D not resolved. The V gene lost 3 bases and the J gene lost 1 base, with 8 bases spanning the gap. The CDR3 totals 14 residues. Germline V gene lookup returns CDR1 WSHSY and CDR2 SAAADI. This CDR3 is CASSDVGRTDTQYF. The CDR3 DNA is TGCGCCAGCAGTGATGTAGGGCGCACAGATACGCAGTATTTT.

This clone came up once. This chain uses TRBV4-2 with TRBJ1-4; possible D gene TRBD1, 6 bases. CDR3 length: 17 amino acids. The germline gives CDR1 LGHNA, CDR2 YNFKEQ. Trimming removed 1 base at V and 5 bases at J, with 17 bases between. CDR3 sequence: CASSQVKGGGPNEKLFF. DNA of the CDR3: TGTGCCAGCAGCCAAGTGAAGGGGGGGGGACCGAATGAAAAACTGTTTTTT.

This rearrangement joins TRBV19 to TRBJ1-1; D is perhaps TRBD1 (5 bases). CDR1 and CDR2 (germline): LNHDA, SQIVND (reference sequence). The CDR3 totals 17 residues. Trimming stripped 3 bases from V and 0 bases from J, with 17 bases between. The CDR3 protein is CASSIPRDGLMNTEAFF. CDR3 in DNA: TGTGCCAGTAGTATCCCGAGGGACGGCCTCATGAACACTGAAGCTTTCTTT.

The CDR3 is CASSLFLARENTEAFF. Here the CDR3 DNA reads TGTGCCAGCAGCCTCTTCTTGGCAAGAGAGAACACTGAAGCTTTCTTT. This chain links TRBV5-6 with TRBJ1-1; D is unclear. The V gene's germline CDR1 is SGHDT and CDR2 YYEEEE. V lost 4 bases and J 1 base, leaving 17 bases between the germline ends. The CDR3 has 16 amino acids.

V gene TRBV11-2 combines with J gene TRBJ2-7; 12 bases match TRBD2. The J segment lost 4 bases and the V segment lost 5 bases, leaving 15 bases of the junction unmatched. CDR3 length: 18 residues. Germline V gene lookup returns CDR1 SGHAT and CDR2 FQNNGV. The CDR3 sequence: CASSPLRSSGRESYEQYF. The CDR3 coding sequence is TGTGCCAGCAGCCCCCTACGCTCTAGCGGGAGGGAAAGTTACGAGCAGTACTTC.

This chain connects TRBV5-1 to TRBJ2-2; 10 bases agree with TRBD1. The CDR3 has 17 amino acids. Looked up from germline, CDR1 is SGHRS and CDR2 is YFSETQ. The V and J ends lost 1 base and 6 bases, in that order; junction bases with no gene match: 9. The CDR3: CASSLPTRDRGAGELFF. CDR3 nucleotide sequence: TGCGCCAGCAGCTTGCCAACCCGGGACAGGGGTGCCGGGGAGCTGTTTTTT. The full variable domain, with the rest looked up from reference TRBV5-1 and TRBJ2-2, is KAGVTQTPRYLIKTRGQQVTLSCSPISGHRSVSWYQQTPGQGLQFLFEYFSETQRNKGNFPGRFSGRQFSNSRSEMNVSTLELGDSALYLCASSLPTRDRGAGELFFGEGSRLTVL.

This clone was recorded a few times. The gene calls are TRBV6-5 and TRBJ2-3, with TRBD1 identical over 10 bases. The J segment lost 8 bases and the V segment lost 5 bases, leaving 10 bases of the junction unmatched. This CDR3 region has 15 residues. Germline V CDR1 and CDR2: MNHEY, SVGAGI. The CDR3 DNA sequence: TGTGCCAGCAGTCAAGGGGACAGGGGATGGGCTACGCAGTATTTT. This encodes CASSQGDRGWATQYF.

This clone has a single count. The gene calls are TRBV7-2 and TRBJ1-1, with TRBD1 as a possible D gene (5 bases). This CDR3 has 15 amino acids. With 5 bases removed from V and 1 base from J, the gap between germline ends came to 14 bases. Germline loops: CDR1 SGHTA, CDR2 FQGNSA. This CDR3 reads CASSPRSGPNTEAFF. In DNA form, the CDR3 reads TGTGCCAGCAGCCCCCGGTCGGGACCGAACACTGAAGCTTTCTTT.

As DNA, the CDR3 is TGTGCCAGCAGTTTCCGACAGGGGAGAATCGTAGCCAAAAACATTCAGTACTTC. Protein sequence: CASSFRQGRIVAKNIQYF. V usage is TRBV28 and J usage is TRBJ2-4, with 8 bases fitting TRBD1. The CDR3 runs to 18 residues. Germline CDR1 MDHEN, CDR2 SYDVKM. V trimming: 3 bases; J trimming: 0 bases; junction bases outside the gene matches: 10.

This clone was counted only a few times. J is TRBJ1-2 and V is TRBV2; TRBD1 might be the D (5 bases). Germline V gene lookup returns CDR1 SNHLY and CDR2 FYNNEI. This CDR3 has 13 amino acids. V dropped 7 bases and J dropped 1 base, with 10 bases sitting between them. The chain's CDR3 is CASTPDSNYGYTF. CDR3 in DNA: TGTGCCAGCACACCCGACAGTAACTATGGCTACACCTTC.

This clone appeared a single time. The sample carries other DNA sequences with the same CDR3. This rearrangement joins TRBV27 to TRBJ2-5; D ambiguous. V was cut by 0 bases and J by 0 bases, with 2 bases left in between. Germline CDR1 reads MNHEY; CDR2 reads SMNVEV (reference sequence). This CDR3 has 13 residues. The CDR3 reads CASSLSYQETQYF. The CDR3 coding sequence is TGTGCCAGCAGTTTATCGTACCAAGAGACCCAGTACTTC.

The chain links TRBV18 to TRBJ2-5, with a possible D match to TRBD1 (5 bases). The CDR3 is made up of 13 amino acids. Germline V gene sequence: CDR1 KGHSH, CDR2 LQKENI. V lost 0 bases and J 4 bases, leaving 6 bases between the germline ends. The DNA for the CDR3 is TGTGCCAGCTCACCACCGCAGGGAGAGACCCAGTACTTC. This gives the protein CASSPPQGETQYF.

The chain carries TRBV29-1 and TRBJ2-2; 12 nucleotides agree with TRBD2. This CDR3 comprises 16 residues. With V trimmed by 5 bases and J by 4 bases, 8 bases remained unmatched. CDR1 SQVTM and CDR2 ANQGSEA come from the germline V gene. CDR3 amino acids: CSVSGLAGLSTGELFF. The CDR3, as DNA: TGCAGCGTTTCGGGACTAGCGGGCCTATCCACCGGGGAGCTGTTTTTT.

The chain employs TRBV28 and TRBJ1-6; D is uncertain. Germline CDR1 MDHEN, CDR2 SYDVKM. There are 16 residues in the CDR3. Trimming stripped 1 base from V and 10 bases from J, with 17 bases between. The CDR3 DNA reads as TGTGCCAGCAGTTTATACCCCTCGACGAGAAAATCACCCCTCCACTTT. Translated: CASSLYPSTRKSPLHF.

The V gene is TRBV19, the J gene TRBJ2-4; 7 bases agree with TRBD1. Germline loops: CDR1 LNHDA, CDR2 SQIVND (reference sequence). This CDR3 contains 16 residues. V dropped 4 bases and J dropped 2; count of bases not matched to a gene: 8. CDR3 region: CASSRDRVTSKNIQYF. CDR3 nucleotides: TGTGCCAGTAGTAGAGACAGGGTTACGTCCAAAAACATTCAGTACTTC.

As DNA, the CDR3 is TGTGCCAGCAGCTTGAAGTTATCGTGGCGAGCTAGCACAGATACGCAGTATTTT. Its protein is CASSLKLSWRASTDTQYF. The chain has TRBV5-8 and TRBJ2-3; D call uncertain. Germline CDR1 reads SGHTS; CDR2 reads YDEGEE. V was clipped by 1 base and J by 0 bases, with 18 bases between them. This CDR3 region has 18 residues.

CDR3 amino acids: CASSASLDQPQHF. The CDR3 coding sequence is TGTGCCAGCAGCGCCAGCCTAGATCAGCCCCAGCATTTT. The genes are TRBV2 and TRBJ1-5; no clear D gene. CDR3 length equals 13 residues. The germline V gene has CDR1 SNHLY and CDR2 FYNNEI. Trimming took off 6 bases at V and 5 bases at J, with 11 bases between the two ends.

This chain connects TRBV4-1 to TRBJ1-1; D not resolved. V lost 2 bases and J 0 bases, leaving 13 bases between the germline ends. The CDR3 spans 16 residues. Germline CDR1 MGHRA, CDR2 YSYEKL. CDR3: CASSQNLATVNTEAFF. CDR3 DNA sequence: TGCGCCAGCAGCCAAAACCTAGCGACCGTGAACACTGAAGCTTTCTTT.

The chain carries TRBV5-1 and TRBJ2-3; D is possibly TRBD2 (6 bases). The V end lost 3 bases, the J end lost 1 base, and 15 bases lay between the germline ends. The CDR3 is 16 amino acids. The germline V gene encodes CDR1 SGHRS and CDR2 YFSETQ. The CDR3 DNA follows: TGCGCCAGCAGCTGGGTTCCGGGGGTGGGCACAGATACGCAGTATTTT. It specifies CASSWVPGVGTDTQYF. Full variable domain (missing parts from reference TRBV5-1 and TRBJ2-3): KAGVTQTPRYLIKTRGQQVTLSCSPISGHRSVSWYQQTPGQGLQFLFEYFSETQRNKGNFPGRFSGRQFSNSRSEMNVSTLELGDSALYLCASSWVPGVGTDTQYFGPGTRLTVL.

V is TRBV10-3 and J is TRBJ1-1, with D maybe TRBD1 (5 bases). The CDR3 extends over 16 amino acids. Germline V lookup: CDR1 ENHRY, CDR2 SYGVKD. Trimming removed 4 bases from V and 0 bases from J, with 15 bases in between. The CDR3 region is CAISADSRVMNTEAFF. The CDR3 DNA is TGTGCCATCAGTGCTGACAGCCGAGTTATGAACACTGAAGCTTTCTTT.

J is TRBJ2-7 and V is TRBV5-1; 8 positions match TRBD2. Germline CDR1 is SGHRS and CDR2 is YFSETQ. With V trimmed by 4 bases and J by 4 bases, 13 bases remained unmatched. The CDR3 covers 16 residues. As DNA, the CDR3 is TGCGCCAGCAGCCAAGAGGGCGGGAGGCCGGGTTACGAGCAGTACTTC. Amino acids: CASSQEGGRPGYEQYF. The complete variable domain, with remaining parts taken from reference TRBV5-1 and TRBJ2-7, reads KAGVTQTPRYLIKTRGQQVTLSCSPISGHRSVSWYQQTPGQGLQFLFEYFSETQRNKGNFPGRFSGRQFSNSRSEMNVSTLELGDSALYLCASSQEGGRPGYEQYFGPGTRLTVT.

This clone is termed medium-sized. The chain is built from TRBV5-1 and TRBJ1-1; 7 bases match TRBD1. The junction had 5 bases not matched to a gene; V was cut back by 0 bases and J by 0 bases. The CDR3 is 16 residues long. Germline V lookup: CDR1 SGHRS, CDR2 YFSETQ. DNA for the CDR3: TGCGCCAGCAGCTTGGTACTGACAGGGTTGAACACTGAAGCTTTCTTT. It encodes CASSLVLTGLNTEAFF.

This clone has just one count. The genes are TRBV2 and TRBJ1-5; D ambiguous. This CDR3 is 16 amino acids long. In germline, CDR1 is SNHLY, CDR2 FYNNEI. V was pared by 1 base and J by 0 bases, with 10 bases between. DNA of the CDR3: TGTGCCAGCAGTGAAGATCATAGTCTTAGCAATCAGCCCCAGCATTTT. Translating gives CASSEDHSLSNQPQHF. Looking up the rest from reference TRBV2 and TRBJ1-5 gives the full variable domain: EPEVTQTPSHQVTQMGQEVILRCVPISNHLYFYWYRQILGQKVEFLVSFYNNEISEKSEIFDDQFSVERPDGSNFTLKIRSTKLEDSAMYFCASSEDHSLSNQPQHFGDGTRLSIL.

The CDR3 here is CASRTRRVPYEQYF. The CDR3 DNA reads as TGTGCCAGCAGAACGCGCCGGGTCCCCTACGAGCAGTACTTC. This chain connects TRBV6-1 to TRBJ2-7; D gene ambiguous. Germline V CDR1 and CDR2: MNHNS, SASEGT. There are 14 residues in the CDR3. V was shortened by 6 bases and J by 2 bases, with 14 bases between the two germline ends.

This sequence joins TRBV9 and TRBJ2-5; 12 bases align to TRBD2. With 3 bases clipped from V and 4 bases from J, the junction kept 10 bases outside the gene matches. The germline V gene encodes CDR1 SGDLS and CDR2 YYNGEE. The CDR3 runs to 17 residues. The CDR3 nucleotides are TGTGCCAGCAGCGCGACCTCCGGACTAGCGGGACGAGAGACCCAGTACTTC. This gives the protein CASSATSGLAGRETQYF.

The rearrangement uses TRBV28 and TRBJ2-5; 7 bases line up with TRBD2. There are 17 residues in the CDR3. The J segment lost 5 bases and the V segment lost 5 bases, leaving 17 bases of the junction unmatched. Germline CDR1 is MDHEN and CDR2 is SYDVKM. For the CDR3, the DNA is TGTGCCAGCAGTAACCCGGGGGGAAGCGGGACGTGGGAGACCCAGTACTTC. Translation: CASSNPGGSGTWETQYF.